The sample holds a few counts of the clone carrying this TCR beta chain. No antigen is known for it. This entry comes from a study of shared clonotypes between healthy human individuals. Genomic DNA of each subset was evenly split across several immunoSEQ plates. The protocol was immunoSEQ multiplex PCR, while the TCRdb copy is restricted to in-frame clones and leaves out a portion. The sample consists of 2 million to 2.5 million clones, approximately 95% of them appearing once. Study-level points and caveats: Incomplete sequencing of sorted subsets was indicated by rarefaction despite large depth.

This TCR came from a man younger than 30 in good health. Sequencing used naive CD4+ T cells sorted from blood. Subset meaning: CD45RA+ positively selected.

This CDR3 is CAISGEGQDNSPLHF. CDR3 DNA: TGTGCCATCAGTGGGGAGGGACAGGATAATTCACCCCTCCACTTT. The rearrangement uses TRBV10-3 and TRBJ1-6, with 8 positions matching TRBD1. The CDR3 extends over 15 amino acids. Germline trimming cut 4 bases from V and 5 bases from J; bases unmatched to any gene: 4. The germline V gene encodes CDR1 ENHRY and CDR2 SYGVKD.